This TCR beta chain was observed in a study of blood T cell repertoires in COVID-19. Study-wide context: From the United States, Italy and Spain came samples of acute and convalescent COVID-19. PBMCs, B-cell-depleted T cells, or T cells were the source of the cDNA or gDNA that made up the material.

Original data processing: It was from reference gene primer amplification that nucleated cell counts were estimated. Measured with immunoSEQ multiplex PCR; TCRdb has only the in-frame clones, and not every one. That table furnishes V, J and clone size, whereas the DNA furnished D and trimming. This sample carries about 190,000 clones, roughly 80% of them seen once, and the ten largest clones take about 6.5%. The V and J ends lost 4 bases and 4 bases, in that order; junction bases with no gene match: 3. This CDR3 has 13 amino acids. Germline CDR1 and CDR2: SNHLY and FYNNEI. The sequencing input was peripheral blood. The V and J genes are TRBV2 and TRBJ1-1; 7 bases are shared with TRBD1. The clonotype comes from a woman aged 40-49 years with acute or convalescent COVID-19. The CDR3 bases are TGTGCCAGCAGTGGTTCAGGGGGCACTGAAGCTTTCTTT. The encoded protein is CASSGSGGTEAFF.